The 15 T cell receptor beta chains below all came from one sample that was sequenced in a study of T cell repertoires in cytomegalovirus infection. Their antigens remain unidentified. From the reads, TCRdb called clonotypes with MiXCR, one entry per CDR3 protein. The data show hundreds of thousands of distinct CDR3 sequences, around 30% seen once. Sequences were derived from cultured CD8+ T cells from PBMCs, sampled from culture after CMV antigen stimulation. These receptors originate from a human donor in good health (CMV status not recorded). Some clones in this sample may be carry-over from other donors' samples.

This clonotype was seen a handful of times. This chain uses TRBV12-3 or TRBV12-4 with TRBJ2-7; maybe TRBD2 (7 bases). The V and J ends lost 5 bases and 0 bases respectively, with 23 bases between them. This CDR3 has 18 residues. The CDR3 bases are TGTGCCAGCAGTACCCATCAGGGGAGGAGCGGGATCTCCTACGAGCAGTACTTC. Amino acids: CASSTHQGRSGISYEQYF.

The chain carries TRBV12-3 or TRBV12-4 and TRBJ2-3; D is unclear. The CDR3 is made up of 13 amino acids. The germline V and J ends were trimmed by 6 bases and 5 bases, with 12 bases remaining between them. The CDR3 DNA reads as TGTGCCAGCAGCTATCCTGCAGGAGATACGCAGTATTTT. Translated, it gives CASSYPAGDTQYF.

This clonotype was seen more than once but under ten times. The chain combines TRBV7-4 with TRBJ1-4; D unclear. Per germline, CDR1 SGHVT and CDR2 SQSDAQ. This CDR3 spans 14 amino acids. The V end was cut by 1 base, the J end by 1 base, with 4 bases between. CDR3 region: CASSLERTNEKLFF. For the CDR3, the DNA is TGTGCCAGCAGCTTAGAAAGAACTAATGAAAAACTGTTTTTT.

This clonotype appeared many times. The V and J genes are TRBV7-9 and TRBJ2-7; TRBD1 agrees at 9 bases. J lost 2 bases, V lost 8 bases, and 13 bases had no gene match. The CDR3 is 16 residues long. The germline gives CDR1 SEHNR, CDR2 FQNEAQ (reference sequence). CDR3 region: CASENPGTGIPYEQYF. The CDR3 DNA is TGTGCCAGCGAGAATCCAGGGACAGGGATCCCCTACGAGCAGTACTTC.

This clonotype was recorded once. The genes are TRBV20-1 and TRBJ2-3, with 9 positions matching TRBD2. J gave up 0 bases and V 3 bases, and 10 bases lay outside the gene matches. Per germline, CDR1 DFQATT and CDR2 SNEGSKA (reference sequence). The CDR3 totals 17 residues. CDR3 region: CSARGEAAGGSTDTQYF. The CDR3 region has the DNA TGCAGTGCTAGGGGGGAGGCAGCGGGGGGAAGCACAGATACGCAGTATTTT.

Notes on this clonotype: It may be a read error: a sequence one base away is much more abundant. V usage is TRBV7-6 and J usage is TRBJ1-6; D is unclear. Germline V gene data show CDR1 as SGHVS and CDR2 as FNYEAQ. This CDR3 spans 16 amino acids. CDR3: CTSSSVQSSYNSPLHF. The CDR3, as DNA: TGTACCAGCAGCTCAGTACAGAGCTCCTATAATTCACCCCTCCACTTT.

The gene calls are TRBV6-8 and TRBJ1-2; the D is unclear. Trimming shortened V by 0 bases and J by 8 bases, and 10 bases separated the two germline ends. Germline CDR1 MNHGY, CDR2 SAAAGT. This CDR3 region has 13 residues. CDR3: CASSYSPSRGYTF. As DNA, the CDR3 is TGTGCCAGCAGTTACTCCCCAAGCAGGGGCTACACCTTC.

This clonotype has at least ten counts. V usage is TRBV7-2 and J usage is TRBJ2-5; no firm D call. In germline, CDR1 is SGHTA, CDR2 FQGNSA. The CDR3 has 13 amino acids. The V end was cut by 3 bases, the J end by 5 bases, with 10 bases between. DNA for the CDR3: TGTGCCAGCAGCTTTCCACCCGGGGAGACCCAGTACTTC. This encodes CASSFPPGETQYF.

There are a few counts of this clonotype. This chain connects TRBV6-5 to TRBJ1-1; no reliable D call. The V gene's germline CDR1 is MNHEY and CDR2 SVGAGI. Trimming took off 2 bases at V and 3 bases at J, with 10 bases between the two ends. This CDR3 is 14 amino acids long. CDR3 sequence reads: CASSYAPRHTEAFF. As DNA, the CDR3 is TGTGCCAGCAGTTACGCCCCACGACACACTGAAGCTTTCTTT.

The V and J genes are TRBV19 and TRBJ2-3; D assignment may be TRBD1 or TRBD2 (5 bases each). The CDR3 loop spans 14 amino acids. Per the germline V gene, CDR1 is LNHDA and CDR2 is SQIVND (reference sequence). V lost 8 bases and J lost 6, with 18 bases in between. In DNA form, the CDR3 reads TGTGCCAGTTCCGAGGGGTGGACTGACGATACGCAGTATTTT. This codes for CASSEGWTDDTQYF.

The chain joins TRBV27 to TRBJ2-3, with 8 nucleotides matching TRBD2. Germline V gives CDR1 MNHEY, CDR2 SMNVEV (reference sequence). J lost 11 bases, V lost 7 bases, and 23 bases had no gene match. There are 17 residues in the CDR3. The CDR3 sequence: CASINWAGGDHRPEQYF. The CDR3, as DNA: TGTGCCAGCATCAATTGGGCGGGGGGTGACCATCGCCCAGAGCAGTATTTT.

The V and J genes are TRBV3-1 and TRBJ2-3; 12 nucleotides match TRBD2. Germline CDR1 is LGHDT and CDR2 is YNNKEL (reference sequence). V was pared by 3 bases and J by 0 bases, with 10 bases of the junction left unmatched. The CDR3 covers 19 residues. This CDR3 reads CASSHGLAGGPGSTDTQYF. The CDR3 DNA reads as TGTGCCAGCAGCCACGGCCTAGCGGGGGGGCCTGGCAGCACAGATACGCAGTATTTT.

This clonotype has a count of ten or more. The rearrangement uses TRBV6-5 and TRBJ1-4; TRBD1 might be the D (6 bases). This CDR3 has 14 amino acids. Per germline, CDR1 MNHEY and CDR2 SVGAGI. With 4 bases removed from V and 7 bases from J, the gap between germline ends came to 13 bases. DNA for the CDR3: TGTGCCAGCAGTTTCGACAGGAAGGCTGAAAAACTGTTTTTT. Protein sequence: CASSFDRKAEKLFF.

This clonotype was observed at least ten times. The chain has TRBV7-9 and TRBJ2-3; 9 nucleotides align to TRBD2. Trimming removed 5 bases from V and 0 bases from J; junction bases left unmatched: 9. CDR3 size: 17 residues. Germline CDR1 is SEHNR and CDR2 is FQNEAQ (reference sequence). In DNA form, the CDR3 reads TGTGCCAGCAGCCCTCCGCGGGGGGGCCGGAGCACAGATACGCAGTATTTT. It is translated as CASSPPRGGRSTDTQYF.

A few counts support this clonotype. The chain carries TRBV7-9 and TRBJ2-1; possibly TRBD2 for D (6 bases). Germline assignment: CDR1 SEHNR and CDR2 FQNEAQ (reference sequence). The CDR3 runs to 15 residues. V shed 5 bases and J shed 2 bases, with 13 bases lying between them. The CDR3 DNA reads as TGTGCCAGCAGCGCGTCGGGGGTGACCTACAATGAGCAGTTCTTC. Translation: CASSASGVTYNEQFF.